The following is a T cell receptor (beta chain) sequence with its context. This sample also contains other DNA sequences that code for the same CDR3. The data belong to a study of OX40 agonist ivuxolimab in advanced cancers. Turning to the study itself: Recorded diagnoses for dose-escalation patients were hepatocellular carcinoma, melanoma, renal cell or head and neck cancer.

Profiled with immunoSEQ multiplex PCR; TCRdb holds only in-frame clones, not every one. The profile shows approximately 70,000 clones, roughly 83% of them singletons. The material sequenced was CD4+ or CD8+ T cells sorted from blood, taken in a trial of the OX40 agonist ivuxolimab. This sequence was found in an adult with an advanced solid tumor such as melanoma, head and neck, liver or kidney cancer.

The CDR3 sequence: CASSRDSLSTDTQYF. CDR3 sequence (DNA): TGTGCCAGCAGCCGGGACAGCCTAAGCACAGATACGCAGTATTTT. V is TRBV7-2 and J is TRBJ2-3; 7 nucleotides match TRBD1. J was trimmed by 0 bases and V by 5 bases; bases with no gene match: 5. This CDR3 spans 15 amino acids. The germline V gene encodes CDR1 SGHTA and CDR2 FQGNSA.